This T cell receptor beta chain is from a study of spatial heterogeneity in lung cancer. The trim removed 4 bases at V and 1 base at J, leaving 3 bases unmatched. The CDR3 sequence is 14 residues long. CDR1 SQVTM and CDR2 ANQGSEA come from the germline V gene. Study-wide results and caveats: Ubiquitous expanded tumor TCRs surfaced in blood more at resection than they did at follow-up.

The time point here: sample taken at primary tumor resection. Researchers sequenced whole RNA taken from tumor, nontumor lung or frozen PBMC without sorting. All TCR cDNA molecules were individually tagged with a unique molecular identifier. A single record per CDR3 protein comes from TCRdb applying MiXCR to the 5' RACE reads. The sample records 50,000 to 55,000 distinct CDR3 sequences, roughly 7% being singletons. This clonotype was seen many times. Its antigen is not identified. The genes are TRBV29-1 and TRBJ1-5, with 8 bases lining up with TRBD1. The TCR originated in a female donor with early-stage non-small cell lung cancer. Sample: PBMCs, taken at surgery. The CDR3: CSVAPGGSNQPQHF. CDR3 bases: TGCAGCGTTGCCCCAGGGGGCAGCAATCAGCCCCAGCATTTT. The variable domain in full, with the rest retrieved from reference TRBV29-1 and TRBJ1-5, is SAVISQKPSRDICQRGTSLTIQCQVDSQVTMMFWYRQQPGQSLTLIATANQGSEATYESGFVIDKFPISRPNLTFSTLTVSNMSPEDSSIYLCSVAPGGSNQPQHFGDGTRLSIL.